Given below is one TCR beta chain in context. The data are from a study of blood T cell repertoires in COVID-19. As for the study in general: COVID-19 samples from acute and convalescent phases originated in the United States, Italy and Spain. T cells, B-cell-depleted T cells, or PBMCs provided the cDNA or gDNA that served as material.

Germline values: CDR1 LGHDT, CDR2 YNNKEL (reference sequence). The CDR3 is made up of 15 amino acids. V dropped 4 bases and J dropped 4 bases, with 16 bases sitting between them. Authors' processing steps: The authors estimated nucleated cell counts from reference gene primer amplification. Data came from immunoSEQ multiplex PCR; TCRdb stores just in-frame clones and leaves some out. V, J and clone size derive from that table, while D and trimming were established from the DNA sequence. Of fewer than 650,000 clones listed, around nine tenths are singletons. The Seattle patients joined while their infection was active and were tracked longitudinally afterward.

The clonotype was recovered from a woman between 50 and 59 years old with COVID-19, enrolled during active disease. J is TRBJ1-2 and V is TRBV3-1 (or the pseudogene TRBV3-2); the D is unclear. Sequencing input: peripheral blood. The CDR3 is CASSPPGLMFYGYTF. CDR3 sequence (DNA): TGTGCCAGCAGCCCTCCAGGTTTAATGTTCTATGGCTACACCTTC.